This TCR beta chain was found in a study of post-analysis software for immune sequencing data. Study overall: Included courses were relapsing-remitting and secondary progressive multiple sclerosis; progressive-relapsing multiple sclerosis was also included. Notes on the study in general: Five or six TRBV segments were more frequent in patients than controls; TRBV5-6, TRBV5-1 and TRBV20-1 belonged to this group. The F measure placed samples prepared in the same batch into strongly shared clusters. For normalized Chao1 diversity, multiple sclerosis patients scored significantly lower than controls did.

CDR1 is MNHEY, CDR2 SVGAGI, per germline. The ends lost 5 bases at V and 5 bases at J; junction bases unmatched: 7. This CDR3 has 16 residues. The table lists this clonotype with many counts. Antigen specificity is unknown. Included in the TCR beta cDNA libraries were unique molecular identifiers. Each batch of 1 to 10 million T cells produced a few hundred thousand cDNA molecules. TCRdb fed the PCR reads into MiXCR, producing one record per CDR3 protein. This table holds hundreds of thousands of distinct CDR3 sequences, roughly 27% found once. Sequenced sample: blood. The clonotype was recovered from a girl between 5 and 17 years old with multiple sclerosis. V gene TRBV6-5 combines with J gene TRBJ2-1, with 12 bases lining up with TRBD2. This chain's CDR3 is CASSPRGLAGHNEQFF. DNA for the CDR3: TGTGCCAGCAGTCCGCGCGGACTAGCGGGACACAATGAGCAGTTCTTC.